A single sample gave rise to the 27 T cell receptor beta chains below, sequenced in a study of technical replicates of blood from a few donors. Using immunoSEQ multiplex PCR, the repertoire was profiled, and TCRdb retains in-frame clones only, with some absent. The table includes roughly 65,000 clones, 75% to 90% detected once. Input material: PBMCs. The receptors shown here come from a human donor in good health. Some clones in this sample may be carry-over from other donors' samples.

This clone was detected once. This chain links TRBV7-3 with TRBJ2-7; 7 nucleotides agree with TRBD1. CDR1 is SGHTA, CDR2 FQGTGA, per germline. The CDR3 is 15 amino acids. With V trimmed by 5 bases and J by 0 bases, 7 bases remained unmatched. The CDR3 reads CASSASGGLSYEQYF. The CDR3 region has the DNA TGTGCCAGCAGCGCGTCAGGGGGTCTCTCCTACGAGCAGTACTTC.

This chain links TRBV6-1 with TRBJ1-5; D gene uncertain. In germline, CDR1 is MNHNS, CDR2 SASEGT. Trimming took 3 bases from V and 0 from J, leaving 9 bases between them. CDR3 size: 15 residues. DNA for the CDR3: TGTGCCAGCAGTGACGGAGGCAATAGCAATCAGCCCCAGCATTTT. Its translation: CASSDGGNSNQPQHF.

Only a few counts were recorded for this clone. The chain combines TRBV13 with TRBJ2-7, with 11 bases identical to TRBD2. This CDR3 contains 15 residues. From germline, CDR1 is PRHDT and CDR2 FYEKMQ (reference sequence). V lost 2 bases, J lost 6 bases, and 6 bases stayed unmatched. DNA for the CDR3: TGTGCCAGCAGCTTATGGGGTAGCGGGGGGGCCGAGCAGTACTTC. It encodes CASSLWGSGGAEQYF.

J is TRBJ1-1 and V is TRBV10-3; 7 bases align to TRBD1. Germline V gene lookup returns CDR1 ENHRY and CDR2 SYGVKD. V lost 4 bases and J lost 4; bases outside the gene matches: 6. The CDR3 spans 14 residues. The CDR3 bases are TGTGCCATCAGTGTCACAGGGGTTGGCACTGAAGCTTTCTTT. Amino acids: CAISVTGVGTEAFF.

This chain uses TRBV11-3 with TRBJ1-1; TRBD1 might be the D (5 bases). This CDR3 contains 13 residues. Germline V gene data show CDR1 as SGHNT and CDR2 as YENEEA. Trimming cost V 5 bases and J 3 bases, with 10 bases left between them. CDR3: CASSGGTYTEAFF. The CDR3, as DNA: TGTGCCAGCAGCGGGGGGACCTACACTGAAGCTTTCTTT.

This clone has only one observation. The chain joins TRBV4-1 to TRBJ1-5; 10 bases map to TRBD1. The CDR3 is made up of 14 amino acids. From germline, CDR1 is MGHRA and CDR2 YSYEKL. After removal of 4 bases from V and 7 bases from J, the junction contained 4 bases not matched to a gene. CDR3: CASSRGTGVQPQHF. CDR3 DNA sequence: TGCGCCAGCAGCCGCGGGACAGGGGTCCAGCCCCAGCATTTT.

The chain has TRBV15 and TRBJ1-1; D call uncertain. The germline V and J ends were trimmed by 0 bases and 5 bases, with 13 bases remaining between them. This CDR3 comprises 15 residues. CDR1 is LNHNV, CDR2 YYDKDF, per germline (reference sequence). The CDR3 is CATSRETGLGTEAFF. The CDR3 DNA follows: TGTGCCACCAGCAGAGAAACGGGATTGGGGACTGAAGCTTTCTTT.

The CDR3 protein is CASSLTGEQYF. CDR3 nucleotide sequence: TGTGCCAGCAGCCTTACAGGGGAGCAGTACTTC. The chain has TRBV7-8 and TRBJ2-7; D is perhaps TRBD1 (6 bases). Germline V gene sequence: CDR1 SGHVS, CDR2 FQNEAQ. This CDR3 region has 11 residues. Trimming took 5 bases from V and 7 from J, leaving 9 bases between them.

The chain recombines TRBV7-9 with TRBJ2-4, with 9 bases aligning to TRBD2. Germline V gene sequence: CDR1 SEHNR, CDR2 FQNEAQ (reference sequence). V shed 5 bases and J 8 bases; nucleotides not matched to a gene: 7. This CDR3 spans 14 amino acids. This chain's CDR3 is CASSRGGGLDIQYF. The CDR3 coding sequence is TGTGCCAGCAGCCGCGGGGGGGGTCTGGACATTCAGTACTTC. The full variable domain, completed using reference TRBV7-9 and TRBJ2-4, is DTGVSQNPRHKITKRGQNVTFRCDPISEHNRLYWYRQTLGQGPEFLTYFQNEAQLEKSRLLSDRFSAERPKGSFSTLEIQRTEQGDSAMYLCASSRGGGLDIQYFGAGTRLSVL.

This clone has just one count. The V call is TRBV7-3, the J call TRBJ2-3; D is undetermined. This CDR3 contains 14 residues. Germline CDR1 SGHTA, CDR2 FQGTGA. Trimming took 1 base from V and 6 from J, leaving 11 bases between them. CDR3 DNA sequence: TGTGCCAGCAGCTTAAACAGTAATGGGGATACGCAGTATTTT. Residues: CASSLNSNGDTQYF.

This chain connects TRBV18 to TRBJ1-2; D remains unclear. The CDR3 extends over 15 amino acids. Trimming removed 0 bases from V and 0 bases from J, with 8 bases in between. Germline V lookup: CDR1 KGHSH, CDR2 LQKENI. The CDR3 DNA follows: TGTGCCAGCTCACCACCGGCTGTAACTAACTATGGCTACACCTTC. Its protein product is CASSPPAVTNYGYTF.

This clone was observed a few times. This chain connects TRBV9 to TRBJ2-1; 9 nucleotides agree with TRBD2. The CDR3 runs to 15 residues. Germline V gene sequence: CDR1 SGDLS, CDR2 YYNGEE. Losses at the gene ends were 0 bases for V and 9 bases for J; bases not matched to a gene: 7. The CDR3 DNA is TGTGCCAGCAGCGTAGTGGATAGCGGGAGCGGTGAGCAGTTCTTC. Its translation: CASSVVDSGSGEQFF.

J is TRBJ1-4 and V is TRBV6-5, with a possible D match to TRBD1 (5 bases). The V gene lost 7 bases and the J gene lost 8 bases, with 17 bases spanning the gap. The CDR3 contains 14 residues. Germline loops: CDR1 MNHEY, CDR2 SVGAGI. CDR3 residues: CASTHGGLREKLFF. CDR3 nucleotide sequence: TGTGCCAGCACCCACGGGGGGTTACGGGAAAAACTGTTTTTT.

J is TRBJ1-2 and V is TRBV18, with D unresolved. Trimming removed 2 bases at V and 0 bases at J, with 13 bases between. Germline V gene data show CDR1 as KGHSH and CDR2 as LQKENI. CDR3 length equals 16 residues. The CDR3 nucleotides are TGTGCCAGCTCACCAAACGTCGGGGATTCTAACTATGGCTACACCTTC. As protein: CASSPNVGDSNYGYTF.

This sequence joins TRBV2 and TRBJ2-7; 10 nucleotides match TRBD1. The CDR3 totals 14 residues. Looked up from germline, CDR1 is SNHLY and CDR2 is FYNNEI. The junction had 7 bases not matched to a gene; V was cut back by 6 bases and J by 5 bases. The DNA for the CDR3 is TGTGCCAGCAGGACAGGGACAGGGGTCGACGAGCAGTACTTC. It encodes CASRTGTGVDEQYF.

The rearrangement joins TRBV9 to TRBJ2-3, with D tentatively TRBD1 (6 bases). The CDR3 is made up of 15 amino acids. The V and J ends lost 1 base and 2 bases respectively, with 11 bases between them. Germline assignment: CDR1 SGDLS and CDR2 YYNGEE. The CDR3 coding sequence is TGTGCCAGCAGCGTATTGGTGGGGGCCACAGATACGCAGTATTTT. This encodes CASSVLVGATDTQYF.

The gene calls are TRBV7-2 and TRBJ1-1; 7 bases line up with TRBD1. The CDR3 runs 15 residues. CDR1 and CDR2 (germline): SGHTA, FQGNSA. The ends lost 1 base at V and 1 base at J; junction bases unmatched: 3. CDR3 in DNA: TGTGCCAGCAGCTTAGTAGGGGGCACGAACACTGAAGCTTTCTTT. Residues: CASSLVGGTNTEAFF.

V gene TRBV9 combines with J gene TRBJ2-1; 8 bases match TRBD2. Germline V lookup: CDR1 SGDLS, CDR2 YYNGEE. Trimming removed 6 bases from V and 0 bases from J; junction bases left unmatched: 5. The CDR3 has 15 residues. The CDR3 region is CASTAGVSSYNEQFF. CDR3 nucleotide sequence: TGTGCCAGCACAGCGGGGGTTAGCTCCTACAATGAGCAGTTCTTC.

The chain carries TRBV4-2 and TRBJ2-3, with D perhaps TRBD2 (6 bases). Between the trimmed V and J ends, which lost 0 bases and 4 bases, there was a span of 17 bases. In germline, CDR1 is LGHNA, CDR2 YNFKEQ. This CDR3 is built from 17 residues. For the CDR3, the DNA is TGTGCCAGCAGCCAAGACGGGACGGCGGGGCCATCAGATACGCAGTATTTT. As protein: CASSQDGTAGPSDTQYF.

DNA for the CDR3: TGTGCCTGCCTGGTAACGGGAAATGAAAAACTGTTTTTT. Translated, it gives CACLVTGNEKLFF. The chain couples TRBV30 to TRBJ1-4; D gene ambiguous. Germline CDR1 is GTSNPN and CDR2 is SVGIG (reference sequence). The ends were cut back, 6 bases at V and 5 bases at J, with 13 bases in the middle. The CDR3 runs to 13 residues.

The gene calls are TRBV6-6 and TRBJ2-6; no reliable D call. Trimming left V 7 bases short and J 3 bases short, with 4 bases between. The CDR3 totals 12 residues. Per the germline V gene, CDR1 is MNHNY and CDR2 is SVGAGI (reference sequence). The CDR3 reads CASTGGANVLTF. The CDR3 nucleotides are TGTGCCAGCACAGGTGGGGCCAACGTCCTGACTTTC.

The chain links TRBV9 to TRBJ1-2, with 7 bases that match TRBD1. Germline V gene data show CDR1 as SGDLS and CDR2 as YYNGEE. The CDR3 spans 13 residues. V shed 5 bases and J 2 bases; nucleotides not matched to a gene: 3. The CDR3 region is CASRGQANYGYTF. In nucleotides, the CDR3 is TGTGCCAGCAGAGGACAGGCCAACTATGGCTACACCTTC.

The rearrangement joins TRBV7-9 to TRBJ1-6, with D possibly TRBD1 on 5 matching bases. The germline V and J ends were trimmed by 1 base and 9 bases, with 13 bases remaining between them. The CDR3 consists of 15 residues. The germline gives CDR1 SEHNR, CDR2 FQNEAQ (reference sequence). For the CDR3, the DNA is TGTGCCAGCAGCTTAGTCGGGCAGGGCGCTTCACCCCTCCACTTT. Translation: CASSLVGQGASPLHF.

V is TRBV19 and J is TRBJ1-4; 7 bases are a match to TRBD1. The CDR3 is 14 amino acids. J gave up 6 bases and V 6 bases, and 7 bases lay outside the gene matches. From germline, CDR1 is LNHDA and CDR2 SQIVND (reference sequence). In nucleotides, the CDR3 is TGTGCCAGTAGAAACAGGGGAAGGGATGAAAAACTGTTTTTT. Translation gives CASRNRGRDEKLFF.

The CDR3 sequence is CASSLGLGTIAKNIQYF. The CDR3 coding sequence is TGTGCCAGCAGTTTAGGATTGGGGACTATAGCCAAAAACATTCAGTACTTC. The chain carries TRBV27 and TRBJ2-4; 7 bases fit TRBD2. J lost 0 bases, V lost 2 bases, and 7 bases had no gene match. Germline V lookup: CDR1 MNHEY, CDR2 SMNVEV (reference sequence). This CDR3 spans 17 amino acids.

This clone was counted once. The chain carries TRBV2 and TRBJ2-2; 11 bases align to TRBD2. Germline trimming cut 8 bases from V and 7 bases from J; bases unmatched to any gene: 15. The CDR3 consists of 17 residues. Germline assignment: CDR1 SNHLY and CDR2 FYNNEI. DNA of the CDR3: TGTGCCAGCGAGCAGTTAGTAGCGGGAGGGCCGGTCGGGGAGCTGTTTTTT. Translating it yields CASEQLVAGGPVGELFF.

J is TRBJ1-5 and V is TRBV19, with TRBD1 as a possible D gene (5 bases). The CDR3 has 17 residues. CDR1 is LNHDA, CDR2 SQIVND, per germline (reference sequence). The V end was cut by 5 bases, the J end by 0 bases, with 17 bases between. The CDR3 bases are TGTGCCAGTAGTGGGGGGTCTGGAGGAGCTAGCAATCAGCCCCAGCATTTT. Translated: CASSGGSGGASNQPQHF.